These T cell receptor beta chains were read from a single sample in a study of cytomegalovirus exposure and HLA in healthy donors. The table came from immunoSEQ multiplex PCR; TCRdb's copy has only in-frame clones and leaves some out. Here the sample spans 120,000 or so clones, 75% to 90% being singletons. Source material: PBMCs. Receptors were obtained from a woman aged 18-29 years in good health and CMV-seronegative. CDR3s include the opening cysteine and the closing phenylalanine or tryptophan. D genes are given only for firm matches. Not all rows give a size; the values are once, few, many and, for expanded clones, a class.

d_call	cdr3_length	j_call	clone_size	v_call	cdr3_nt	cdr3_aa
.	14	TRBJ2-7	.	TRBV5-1	TGCGCCAGCAGCTTGGAGGGGCAGAACTACGAGCAGTACTTC	CASSLEGQNYEQYF
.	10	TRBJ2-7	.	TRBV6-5	TGTGCCAGCAGTACAGGGTCGCAGTACTTC	CASSTGSQYF
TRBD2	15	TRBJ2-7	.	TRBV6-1	TGTGCCAGCAGTGAATATAGCGGGAGATCATACGAGCAGTACTTC	CASSEYSGRSYEQYF
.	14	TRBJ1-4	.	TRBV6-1	TGTGCCAGCAGCCCGTCCGCAACTAATGAAAAACTGTTTTTT	CASSPSATNEKLFF
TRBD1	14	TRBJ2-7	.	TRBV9	TGTGCCAGCAGCACACAGGGGAGCTCCTACGAGCAGTACTTC	CASSTQGSSYEQYF
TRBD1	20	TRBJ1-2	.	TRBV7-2	TGTGCCAGCAGCTCAGCCGCCTTGACAGGGTTAGAGGTGATGAACTATGGCTACACCTTC	CASSSAALTGLEVMNYGYTF
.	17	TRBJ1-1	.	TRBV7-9	TGTGCCAGCAGCCTAACCGACCGGGGGGAACCCAACACTGAAGCTTTCTTT	CASSLTDRGEPNTEAFF
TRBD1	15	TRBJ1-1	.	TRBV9	TGTGCCAGCAGCGCGCCAGGGGGAATGAACACTGAAGCTTTCTTT	CASSAPGGMNTEAFF
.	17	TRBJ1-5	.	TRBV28	TGTGCCAGCAGTCTTAGGGTAGGGGGATATAGCAATCAGCCCCAGCATTTT	CASSLRVGGYSNQPQHF
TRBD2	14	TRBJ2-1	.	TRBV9	TGTGCCAGCACCCCGGGACTAGCGATCAATGAGCAGTTCTTC	CASTPGLAINEQFF
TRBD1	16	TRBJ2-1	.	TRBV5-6	TGTGCCAGCAGGTCGCTCTACCGGGACAGATACAATGAGCAGTTCTTC	CASRSLYRDRYNEQFF
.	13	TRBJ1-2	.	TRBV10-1	TGCGCCAGCAGTAGAACAGGGTACAGTGGCTACACCTTC	CASSRTGYSGYTF
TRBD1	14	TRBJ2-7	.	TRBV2	TGTGCCACCCAATTGGACAGGGGTTTCTACGAGCAGTACTTC	CATQLDRGFYEQYF
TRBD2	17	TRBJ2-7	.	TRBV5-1	TGCGCCAGCAGCCGATCGACTAGCGGGAGGGTTGAATACGAGCAGTACTTC	CASSRSTSGRVEYEQYF
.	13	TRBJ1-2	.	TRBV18	TGTGCCAGCTCACGGCAGGCTAACTATGGCTACACCTTC	CASSRQANYGYTF
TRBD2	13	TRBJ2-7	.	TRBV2	TGTGCCAGAAGCCGGGACTACTCCTACGAGCAGTACTTC	CARSRDYSYEQYF
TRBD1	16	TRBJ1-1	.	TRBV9	TGTGCCAGCAGCGCCCGGGACAGGGTCATGAACACTGAAGCTTTCTTT	CASSARDRVMNTEAFF
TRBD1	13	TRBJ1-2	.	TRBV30	TGTGCCTGGATAAGGACAGGGGTTTTTGGCTACACCTTC	CAWIRTGVFGYTF
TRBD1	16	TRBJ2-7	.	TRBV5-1	TGCGCCAGCAGCTTAACCCCGGGACAGGCGATCTACGAGCAGTACTTC	CASSLTPGQAIYEQYF
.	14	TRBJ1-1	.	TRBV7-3	TGTGCCAGCAGCTTTATTCCAGGACAGCATGAAGCTTTCTTT	CASSFIPGQHEAFF
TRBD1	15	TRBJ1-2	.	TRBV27	TGTGCCAGCAGTTTAGGGACAGGGGTTCAATATGGCTACACCTTC	CASSLGTGVQYGYTF
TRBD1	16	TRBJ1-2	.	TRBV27	TGTGCCAGCACTCCCTGGGGCAGGGGGAAGAACTATGGCTACACCTTC	CASTPWGRGKNYGYTF
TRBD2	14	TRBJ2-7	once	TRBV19	TGTGCCAGTAGTATAACAGCGGGAGTGTACGAGCAGTACTTC	CASSITAGVYEQYF
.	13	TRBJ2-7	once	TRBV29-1	TGCAGCGTTCTCAAAGACAGTTCCTACGAGCAGTACTTC	CSVLKDSSYEQYF
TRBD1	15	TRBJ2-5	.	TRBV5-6	TGTGCCAGCAGCCGACAGGGGACGGACCAAGAGACCCAGTACTTC	CASSRQGTDQETQYF
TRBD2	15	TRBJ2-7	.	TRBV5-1	TGCGCCAGCAGCTTGGTTAGGGGAGGGTCCTACGAGCAGTACTTC	CASSLVRGGSYEQYF
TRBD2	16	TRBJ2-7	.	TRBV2	TGTGCCAGTAATACTCCCCTGACTAGCGGGAGTAACGAGCAGTACTTC	CASNTPLTSGSNEQYF
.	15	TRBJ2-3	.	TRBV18	TGTGCCAGCTCACCACCGTCAGGTAGCACAGATACGCAGTATTTT	CASSPPSGSTDTQYF
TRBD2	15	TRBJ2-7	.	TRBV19	TGTGCCAGTAGTATAGGGAGCGGGAGACCCTACGAGCAGTACTTC	CASSIGSGRPYEQYF
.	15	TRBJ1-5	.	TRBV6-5	TGTGCCAGCAGTTACCGCGGGGGTAGCAATCAGCCCCAGCATTTT	CASSYRGGSNQPQHF
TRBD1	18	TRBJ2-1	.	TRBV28	TGTGCCAGCAGTTTATGGGCGGTCCAGGGGGTGGGTTACAATGAGCAGTTCTTC	CASSLWAVQGVGYNEQFF
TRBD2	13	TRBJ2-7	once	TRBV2	TGTGCCAGCCTGGGGACTAGCGGCTACGAGCAGTACTTC	CASLGTSGYEQYF
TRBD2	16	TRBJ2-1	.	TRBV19	TGTGCCAGCGCCGTGTTAGCGGGAGGGCCGAGCAATGAGCAGTTCTTC	CASAVLAGGPSNEQFF
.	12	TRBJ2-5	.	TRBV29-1	TGCAGCGTTGAAGGGGGGCGGGAGACCCAGTACTTC	CSVEGGRETQYF
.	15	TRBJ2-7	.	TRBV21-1	TGTGCCAGCAGCAAGGGACAGGGGGAATCCTACGAGCAGTACTTC	CASSKGQGESYEQYF
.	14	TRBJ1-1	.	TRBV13	TGTGCCAGCAGCATGGACTCCGAGAACACTGAAGCTTTCTTT	CASSMDSENTEAFF
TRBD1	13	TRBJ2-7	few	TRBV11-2	TGTGCCAGCAGCGTCGGGACAGGGAGAGAGCAGTACTTC	CASSVGTGREQYF
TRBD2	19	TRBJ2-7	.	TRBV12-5	TGTGCTAGTGGTTTGGTGCCCCTCTTGACTAGCAGGAGCTCCTACGAGCAGTACTTC	CASGLVPLLTSRSSYEQYF
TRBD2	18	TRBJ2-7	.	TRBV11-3	TGTGCCAGCAGCAGCCGCGCCGGGCTAGCGGTCGGCTCCTACGAGCAGTACTTC	CASSSRAGLAVGSYEQYF
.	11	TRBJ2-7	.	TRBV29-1	TGCAGCGTTAAGGACTTCTACGAGCAGTACTTC	CSVKDFYEQYF
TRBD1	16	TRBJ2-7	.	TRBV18	TGTGCCAGCTCACCTCAAAGACAGGGGACGACCTACGAGCAGTACTTC	CASSPQRQGTTYEQYF
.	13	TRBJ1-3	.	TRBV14	TGTGCCAGCAGCCAAGCAGTGGGAAACACCATATATTTT	CASSQAVGNTIYF
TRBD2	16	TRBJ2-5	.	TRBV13	TGTGCCAGCAGCCCCAGACTAGCGGGAGTGGGAGAGACCCAGTACTTC	CASSPRLAGVGETQYF
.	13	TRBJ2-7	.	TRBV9	TGTGCCAGCAGTGGACTAGGGGGATACGAGCAGTACTTC	CASSGLGGYEQYF
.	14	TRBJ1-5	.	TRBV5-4	TGTGCCAGCAGCTTGGATCCAGGCAATCAGCCCCAGCATTTT	CASSLDPGNQPQHF
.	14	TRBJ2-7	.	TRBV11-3	TGTGCCAGCAGCCCACTGACAGAGTTCTACGAGCAGTACTTC	CASSPLTEFYEQYF
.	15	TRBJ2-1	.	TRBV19	TGTGCCAGTAGTATAGCGACACTCTCCTACAATGAGCAGTTCTTC	CASSIATLSYNEQFF
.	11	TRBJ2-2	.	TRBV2	TGTGCCAGCAGCCGAGGCGGGGAGCTGTTTTTT	CASSRGGELFF
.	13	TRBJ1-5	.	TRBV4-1	TGCGCCAGCAGCCAAGTTGAGACAGGGCCCCAGCATTTT	CASSQVETGPQHF
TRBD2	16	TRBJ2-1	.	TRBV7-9	TGTGCCAGCAGCTTAGTCGGTCTAGCGGGGGGAAATGAGCAGTTCTTC	CASSLVGLAGGNEQFF
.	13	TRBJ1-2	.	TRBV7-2	TGTGCCAGCAGCTTTAACAGGGACGGTGGCTACACCTTC	CASSFNRDGGYTF
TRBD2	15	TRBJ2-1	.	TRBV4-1	TGCGCCAGCAGCCAAGGGGTAGCGGGAGGCGGTGAGCAGTTCTTC	CASSQGVAGGGEQFF
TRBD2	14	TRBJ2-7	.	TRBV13	TGTGCCAGCAGCTTACTACTAGCGGGCGACGAGCAGTACTTC	CASSLLLAGDEQYF
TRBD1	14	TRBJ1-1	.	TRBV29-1	TGCAGCGCACAACCGGGACAGGGGAACACTGAAGCTTTCTTT	CSAQPGQGNTEAFF
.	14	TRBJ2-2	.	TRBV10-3	TGTGCCATCAGTGAGTCGCAGGGAACCGGGGAGCTGTTTTTT	CAISESQGTGELFF
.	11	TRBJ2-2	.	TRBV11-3	TGTGCCAGCACCAGCACCGGGGAGCTGTTTTTT	CASTSTGELFF
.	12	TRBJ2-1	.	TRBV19	TGTGCCAGTAGTATTATGGGACAAGAGCAGTTCTTC	CASSIMGQEQFF
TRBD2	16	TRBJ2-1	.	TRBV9	TGTGCCAGCAGCGTAGAAGGTGATAGCGGGATCGGAGAGCAGTTCTTC	CASSVEGDSGIGEQFF
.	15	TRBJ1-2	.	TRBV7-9	TGTGCCAGCAGCTTATTCAAGGGAGGGGTCAATGGCTACACCTTC	CASSLFKGGVNGYTF
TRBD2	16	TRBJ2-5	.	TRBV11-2	TGTGCCAGCAGCTCCATTCTTCAGGGAGGGCAAGAGACCCAGTACTTC	CASSSILQGGQETQYF